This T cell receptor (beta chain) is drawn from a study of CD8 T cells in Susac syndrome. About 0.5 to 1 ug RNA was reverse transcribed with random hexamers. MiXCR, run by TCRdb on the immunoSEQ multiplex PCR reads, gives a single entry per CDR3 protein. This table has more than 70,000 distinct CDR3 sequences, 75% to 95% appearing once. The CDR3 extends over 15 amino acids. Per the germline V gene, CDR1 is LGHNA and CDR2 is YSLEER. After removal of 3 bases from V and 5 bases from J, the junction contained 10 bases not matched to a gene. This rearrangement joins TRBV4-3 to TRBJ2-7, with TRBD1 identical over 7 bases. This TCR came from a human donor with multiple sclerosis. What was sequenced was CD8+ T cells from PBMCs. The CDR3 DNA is TGCGCCAGCAGCCAGTCGACAGGGTCTGAAAACGAGCAGTACTTC. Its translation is CASSQSTGSENEQYF.